The sequence of this T cell receptor (beta chain) was determined in a study of graft-versus-host responses after intestinal transplantation. Overall study context: Isolated intestinal, liver-intestinal, or multivisceral transplants had been given to the recipients. The study's findings and limits: The study found high graft-versus-host to host-versus-graft clonal ratios in allografts of patients with graft-donor T cell macrochimerism. GvH clone levels peaked in circulation, and this peak was associated with early post-transplant HvG declines.

Clones were read by immunoSEQ multiplex PCR, and TCRdb kept only the in-frame ones, dropping some. This table has around 20,000 clones, more than 80% appearing once. A note on this clone: Its antigen is as yet unknown.

The CDR3 has 15 residues. Trimming cost V 5 bases and J 5 bases, with 19 bases left between them. Germline assignment: CDR1 MNHNS and CDR2 SASEGT. This specimen consisted of PBMCs, obtained more than 350 days after transplant. V gene TRBV6-1 combines with J gene TRBJ2-7, with D tentatively TRBD2 (6 bases). The sequence was obtained from a human patient who received an intestinal transplant, so some T cells may come from the graft donor. In DNA form, the CDR3 reads TGTGCCAGCAGTCCAGGGACTTATCAAAGCCACGAGCAGTACTTC. Protein: CASSPGTYQSHEQYF.